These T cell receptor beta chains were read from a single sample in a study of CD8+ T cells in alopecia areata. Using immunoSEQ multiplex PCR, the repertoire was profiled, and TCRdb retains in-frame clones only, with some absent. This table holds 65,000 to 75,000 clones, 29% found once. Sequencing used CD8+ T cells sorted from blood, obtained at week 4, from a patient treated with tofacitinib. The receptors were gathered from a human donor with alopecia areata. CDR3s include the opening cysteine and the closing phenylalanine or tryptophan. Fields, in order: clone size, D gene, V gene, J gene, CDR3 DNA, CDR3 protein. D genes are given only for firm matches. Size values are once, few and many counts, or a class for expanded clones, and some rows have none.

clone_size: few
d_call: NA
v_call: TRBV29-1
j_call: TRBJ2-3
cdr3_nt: TGCAGCGTTGAAGATCCGCGGTTCGGGAGCACAGATACGCAGTATTTT
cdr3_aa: CSVEDPRFGSTDTQYF

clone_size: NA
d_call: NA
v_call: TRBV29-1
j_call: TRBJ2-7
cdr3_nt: TGCAGCGTTGCCGGAGGAAACTCCTACGAGCAGTACTTC
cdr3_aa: CSVAGGNSYEQYF

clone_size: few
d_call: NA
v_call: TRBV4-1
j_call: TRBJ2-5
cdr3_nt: TGCGCCAGCAGCTTCGGTGGGACCCAGTACTTC
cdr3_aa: CASSFGGTQYF

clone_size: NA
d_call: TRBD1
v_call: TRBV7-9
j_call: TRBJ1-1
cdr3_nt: TGTGCCAGCAGCTTTCCGGACAGGGGTAGGGGAGGCACTGAAGCTTTCTTT
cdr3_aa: CASSFPDRGRGGTEAFF

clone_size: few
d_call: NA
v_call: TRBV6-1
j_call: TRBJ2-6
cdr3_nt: TGTGCCAGCAGTGAAGGCCAGTGGGAGGCCAACGTCCTGACTTTC
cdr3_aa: CASSEGQWEANVLTF

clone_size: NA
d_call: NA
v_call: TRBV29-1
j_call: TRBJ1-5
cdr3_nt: TGCAGCGTTGCGGGTAAGCCCCAGCATTTT
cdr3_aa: CSVAGKPQHF

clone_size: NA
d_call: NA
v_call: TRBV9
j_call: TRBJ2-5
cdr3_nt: TGTGCCAGCAGCGTAGGGGGGGCAGTACAAGAGACCCAGTACTTC
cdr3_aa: CASSVGGAVQETQYF

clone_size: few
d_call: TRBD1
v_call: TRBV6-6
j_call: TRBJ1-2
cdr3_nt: TGTGCCAGCAGTTTAGGACAGGGGGGCACTAACTATGGCTACACCTTC
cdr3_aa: CASSLGQGGTNYGYTF

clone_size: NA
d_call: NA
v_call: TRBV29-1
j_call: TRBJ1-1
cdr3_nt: TGCAGCGTTGAATCCGGGGCCGACACTGAAGCTTTCTTT
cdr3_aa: CSVESGADTEAFF

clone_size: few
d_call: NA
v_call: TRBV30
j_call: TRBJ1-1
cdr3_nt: TGTGCCTGGAGTTATAATCCGGTCACTGAAGCTTTCTTT
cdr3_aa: CAWSYNPVTEAFF

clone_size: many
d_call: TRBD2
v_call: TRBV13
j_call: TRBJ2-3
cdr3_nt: TGTGCCAGTAGAAGCGGGAGAGATACGCAGTATTTT
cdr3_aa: CASRSGRDTQYF

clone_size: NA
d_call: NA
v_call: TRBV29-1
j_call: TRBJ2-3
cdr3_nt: TGCAGCGTTGACCGTGAGTTCCCTCCTCAAGAGTATTTT
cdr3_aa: CSVDREFPPQEYF

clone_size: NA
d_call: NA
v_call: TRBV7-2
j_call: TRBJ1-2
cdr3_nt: TGTGCCAGCAGCTTACGAGGGATAACTTATGGCTACACCTTC
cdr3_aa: CASSLRGITYGYTF

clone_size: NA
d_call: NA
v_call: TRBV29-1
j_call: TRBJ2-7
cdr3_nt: TGCAGCGTCCACTTCTCATTCTCCTACGAGCAGTACTTC
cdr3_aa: CSVHFSFSYEQYF

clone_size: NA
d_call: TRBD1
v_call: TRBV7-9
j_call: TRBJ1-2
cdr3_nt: TGTGCCAGCAGCCCGGGGACAGGGAATGGCTACACCTTC
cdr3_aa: CASSPGTGNGYTF

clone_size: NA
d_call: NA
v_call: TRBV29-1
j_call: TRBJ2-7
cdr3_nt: TGCAGCGTTGATAAGCAGGGGTCTCCCGAGCAGTACTTC
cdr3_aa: CSVDKQGSPEQYF

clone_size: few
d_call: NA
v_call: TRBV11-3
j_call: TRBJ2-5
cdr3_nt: TGTGCCAGCGCCCCCGACCGCAGACAAGAGACCCAGTACTTC
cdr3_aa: CASAPDRRQETQYF

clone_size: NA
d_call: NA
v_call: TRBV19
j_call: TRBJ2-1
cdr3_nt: TGTGCCAGTAGTTGGGGGGACTCCTACAATGAGCAGTTCTTC
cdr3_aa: CASSWGDSYNEQFF

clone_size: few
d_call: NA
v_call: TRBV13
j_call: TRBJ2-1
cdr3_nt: TGTGCCAGCAGCGAGGCGAGATATGAGCAGTTCTTC
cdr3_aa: CASSEARYEQFF

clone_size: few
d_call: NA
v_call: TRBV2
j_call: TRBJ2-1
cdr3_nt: TGTGCCAGAGAGGGTTCCTACAATGAGCAGTTCTTC
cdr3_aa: CAREGSYNEQFF

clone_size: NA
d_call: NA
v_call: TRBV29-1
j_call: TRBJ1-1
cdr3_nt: TGCAGCGTTACAAGGGACACTGAAGCTTTCTTT
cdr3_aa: CSVTRDTEAFF

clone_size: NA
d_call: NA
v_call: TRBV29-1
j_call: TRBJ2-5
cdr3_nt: TGCAGCACAATGACTATCCTGGAAGAGACCCAGTACTTC
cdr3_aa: CSTMTILEETQYF

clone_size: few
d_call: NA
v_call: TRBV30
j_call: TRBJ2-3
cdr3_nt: TGTGCCTGGAGTGTTGGCACAGATACGCAGTATTTT
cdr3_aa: CAWSVGTDTQYF

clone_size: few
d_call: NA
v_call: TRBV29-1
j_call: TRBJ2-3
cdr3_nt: TGCAGCGTTGAAGGGGGTTTAAGCACAGATACGCAGTATTTT
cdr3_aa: CSVEGGLSTDTQYF

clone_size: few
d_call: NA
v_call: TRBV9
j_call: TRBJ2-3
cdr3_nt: TGTGCCAGCAGCCCCTACACGGTCAGCACAGATACGCAGTATTTT
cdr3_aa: CASSPYTVSTDTQYF

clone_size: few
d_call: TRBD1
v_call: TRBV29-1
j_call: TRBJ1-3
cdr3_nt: TGCAGCGTCCGGACAGGCCGAAACACCATATATTTT
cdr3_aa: CSVRTGRNTIYF

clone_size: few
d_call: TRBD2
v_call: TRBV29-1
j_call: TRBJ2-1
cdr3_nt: TGCAGCGTACCCGGGACTAGCGGGATCGAGCAGTTCTTC
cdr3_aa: CSVPGTSGIEQFF

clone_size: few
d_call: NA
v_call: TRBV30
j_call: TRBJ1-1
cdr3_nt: TGTGCCTGGAGTGTCCTATACACTGAAGCTTTCTTT
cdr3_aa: CAWSVLYTEAFF

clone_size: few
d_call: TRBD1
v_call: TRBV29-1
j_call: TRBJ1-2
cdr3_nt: TGCAGCGCCGTTCAGGGGGCCCCGTTAAATGGCTACACCTTC
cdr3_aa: CSAVQGAPLNGYTF

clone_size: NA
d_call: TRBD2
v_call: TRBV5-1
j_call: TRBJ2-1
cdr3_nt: TGCGCCAGCAGCTTGCTTGGCGGGAGAGGGTTCGATGAGCAGTTCTTC
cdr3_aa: CASSLLGGRGFDEQFF

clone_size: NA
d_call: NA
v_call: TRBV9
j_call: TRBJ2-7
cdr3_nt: TGTGCCAGCAGCGACCGGGACGGTGGCGAGCAGTACTTC
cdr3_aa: CASSDRDGGEQYF

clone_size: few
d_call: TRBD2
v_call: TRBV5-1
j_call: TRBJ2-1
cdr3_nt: TGCGCCAGCAGCGTTACGATGGCTAGCGGATACAATGAGCAGTTCTTC
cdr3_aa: CASSVTMASGYNEQFF

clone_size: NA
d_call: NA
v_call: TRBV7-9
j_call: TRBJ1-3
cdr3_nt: TGTGCCAGCAGCCAACAGGGAGGTGGAAACACCATATATTTT
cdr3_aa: CASSQQGGGNTIYF

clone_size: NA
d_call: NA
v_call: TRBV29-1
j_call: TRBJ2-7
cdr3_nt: TGCAGCGCGGGTGGAAGCTACGAGCAGTACTTC
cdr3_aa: CSAGGSYEQYF

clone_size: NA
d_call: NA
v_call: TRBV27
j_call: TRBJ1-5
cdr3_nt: TGTGCCAGCAGTACCCAGGGTTATAGCAATCAGCCCCAGCATTTT
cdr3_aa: CASSTQGYSNQPQHF

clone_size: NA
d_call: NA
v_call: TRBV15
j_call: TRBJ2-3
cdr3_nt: TGTGCCACCAGCAGAGAAGGGGGATACACAGATACGCAGTATTTT
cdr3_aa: CATSREGGYTDTQYF

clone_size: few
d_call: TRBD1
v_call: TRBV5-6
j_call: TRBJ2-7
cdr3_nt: TGTGCCAGCAGCTTGGGGACAGGGGAACTCGAGCAGTACTTC
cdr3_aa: CASSLGTGELEQYF

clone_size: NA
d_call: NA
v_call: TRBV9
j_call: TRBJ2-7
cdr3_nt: TGTGCCAGCAGCGCAACCAACTCCTACGAGCAGTACTTC
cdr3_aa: CASSATNSYEQYF

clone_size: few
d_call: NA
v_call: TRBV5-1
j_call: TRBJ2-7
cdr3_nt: TGCGCCAGCAGCTTAGTTGAAGGGCTCAACCTCGAGCAGTACTTC
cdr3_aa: CASSLVEGLNLEQYF

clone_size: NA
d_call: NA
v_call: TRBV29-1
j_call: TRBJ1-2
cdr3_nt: TGCAGCGTTGAAGGGGCGTTGGGACATGACTATGGCTACACCTTC
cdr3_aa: CSVEGALGHDYGYTF

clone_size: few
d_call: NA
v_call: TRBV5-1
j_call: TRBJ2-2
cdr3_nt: TGCGCCAGCAGCCCAGACTACATCGGGACCGGGGAGCTGTTTTTT
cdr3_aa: CASSPDYIGTGELFF

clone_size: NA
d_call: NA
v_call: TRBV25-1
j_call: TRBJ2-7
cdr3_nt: TGTGCCAGCACGAGGTTGCGGGGGCCCCCCTACGAGCAGTACTTC
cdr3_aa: CASTRLRGPPYEQYF

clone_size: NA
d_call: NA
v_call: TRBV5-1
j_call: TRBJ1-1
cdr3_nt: TGCGCCAGCAGCTTGTTAAGAGCGAACACTGAAGCTTTCTTT
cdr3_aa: CASSLLRANTEAFF

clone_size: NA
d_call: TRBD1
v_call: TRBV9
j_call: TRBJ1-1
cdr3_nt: TGTGCCAGCAGCAAAGGGACAGGAGGATTACACACTGAAGCTTTCTTT
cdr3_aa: CASSKGTGGLHTEAFF

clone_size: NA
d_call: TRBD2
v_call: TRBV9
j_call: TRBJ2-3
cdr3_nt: TGTGCCAGCAGCGAGTACGGACTGGGGGGGGATACGCAGTATTTT
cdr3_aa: CASSEYGLGGDTQYF

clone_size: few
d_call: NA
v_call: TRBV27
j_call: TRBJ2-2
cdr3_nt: TGTGCCAGCGGGGGCCCGGGGACCGGGGAGCTGTTTTTT
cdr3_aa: CASGGPGTGELFF

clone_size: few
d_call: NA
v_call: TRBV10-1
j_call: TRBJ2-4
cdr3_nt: TGCGCCAGCAGTGAGCGACCGGAGAACATTCAGTACTTC
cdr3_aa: CASSERPENIQYF

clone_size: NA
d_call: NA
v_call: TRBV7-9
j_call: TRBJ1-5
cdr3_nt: TGTGCCAGCAGCTTTGAGGATCAGCCCCAGCATTTT
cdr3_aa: CASSFEDQPQHF

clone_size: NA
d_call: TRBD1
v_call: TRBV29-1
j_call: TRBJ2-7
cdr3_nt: TGCAGCGTGAGGGGACAGGGGCTTACCTACGAGCAGTACTTC
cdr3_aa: CSVRGQGLTYEQYF